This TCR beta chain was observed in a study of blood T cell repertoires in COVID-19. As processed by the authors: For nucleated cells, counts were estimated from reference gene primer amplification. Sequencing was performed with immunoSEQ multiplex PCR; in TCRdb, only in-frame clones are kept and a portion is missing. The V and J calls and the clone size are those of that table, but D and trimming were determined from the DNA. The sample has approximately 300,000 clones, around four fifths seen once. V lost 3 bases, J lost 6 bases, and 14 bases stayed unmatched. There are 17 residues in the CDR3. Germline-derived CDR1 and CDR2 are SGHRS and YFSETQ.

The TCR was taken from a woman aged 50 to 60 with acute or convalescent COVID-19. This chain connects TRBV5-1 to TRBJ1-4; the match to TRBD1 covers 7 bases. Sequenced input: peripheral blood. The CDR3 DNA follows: TGCGCCAGCAGCTCCCGGACCTCGACAGGGCTCGATGAAAAACTGTTTTTT. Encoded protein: CASSSRTSTGLDEKLFF.